A selection of T cell receptor beta chains follows, all from one sample in a study of T-cell memory formation after mild COVID-19. MiXCR was run by TCRdb on the 5' RACE reads, yielding one entry per CDR3 protein. Of 540,000 or so distinct CDR3 sequences listed, around 21% are singletons. The sequenced sample consisted of PBMCs or a T cell subset sorted from them (not recorded which). All receptors derive from an adult woman who had mild COVID-19 (a few samples of this study predate the infection). Cell type and time point are not known. The CDR3 runs from the conserved cysteine through the conserved F or W. A D gene is named only where the DNA matches it firmly. For some rows the clone size is stated as once, few or many, or as a class when expanded; others skip it.

j_call,clone_size,v_call,d_call,cdr3_nt,cdr3_aa
TRBJ1-1,few,TRBV9,.,TGTGCCAGCAGCGTAGAGGGGACTGAAGCTTTCTTT,CASSVEGTEAFF
TRBJ2-3,few,TRBV6-2/TRBV6-3,.,TGTGCCAGCAGTCCCCCCCTGACGCCAGACGTTACGCAGTATTTT,CASSPPLTPDVTQYF
TRBJ2-7,many,TRBV3-1,.,TGTGCCAGCAGCCAAGGGACCGTGAGGGACGAGCAGTACTTC,CASSQGTVRDEQYF
TRBJ2-5,.,TRBV4-2,.,TGTGCCAGCAGCTCGGGCGGGATATCAGAGACCCAGTACTTC,CASSSGGISETQYF
TRBJ2-2,.,TRBV28,.,TGTGCCAGCAGTAATAGGGGTTCCACCGGGGAGCTGTTTTTT,CASSNRGSTGELFF
TRBJ1-2,few,TRBV10-3,.,TGTGCCATCAGTGAGCCCCCGAGGGCTGATGGCTACACCTTC,CAISEPPRADGYTF
TRBJ2-7,.,TRBV7-2,TRBD2,TGTGCCAGCAGCCGCAGCGGGGGGCCTCCGCGAGAGCAGTACTTC,CASSRSGGPPREQYF
TRBJ2-3,few,TRBV7-6,TRBD2,TGTGCCAGCAGCTTGACTAGCGGGGGGTCTCTTTCAGATACGCAGTATTTT,CASSLTSGGSLSDTQYF
TRBJ2-4,many,TRBV5-1,.,TGCGCCAGCAGCTTATTTGGGGGAGAAAGCAAAAACATTCAGTACTTC,CASSLFGGESKNIQYF
TRBJ2-3,few,TRBV4-3,TRBD2,TGCGCCAGCAGCCTCCTCGTACTAGCGAGCACAGATACGCAGTATTTT,CASSLLVLASTDTQYF
TRBJ1-3,many,TRBV10-3,.,TGTGCCATCAGTGAGAAGGGCTCTGGAAACACCATATATTTT,CAISEKGSGNTIYF
TRBJ1-2,.,TRBV5-1,TRBD1,TGCGCCAGCAGCGTGACAGGGGGCCCTAACTATGGCTACACCTTC,CASSVTGGPNYGYTF
TRBJ1-1,.,TRBV20-1,TRBD1,TGCAGTGCTGGCCTACAGGGGGCAAGAACTGAAGCTTTCTTT,CSAGLQGARTEAFF
TRBJ2-7,few,TRBV11-3,.,TGTGCCAGCAGCTCCCAGAAGAACGAGCAGTACTTC,CASSSQKNEQYF
TRBJ2-7,.,TRBV21-1,.,TGTGCCAGCAGCGGGACAGGGTTGTACGAGCAGTACTTC,CASSGTGLYEQYF
TRBJ1-4,once,TRBV24-1,TRBD1,TGTGCCACCAGTGACTCGACAGGGATCGGGGAAAAACTGTTTTTT,CATSDSTGIGEKLFF
TRBJ2-7,.,TRBV11-2,TRBD1,TGTGCCAGCAGCTTAGTTCGGACAGGCTCCTACGAGCAGTACTTC,CASSLVRTGSYEQYF
TRBJ2-3,.,TRBV4-3,TRBD2,TGCGCCAGCAGCCGCAAACTAGCGGGAGGTCCTTCAGATACGCAGTATTTT,CASSRKLAGGPSDTQYF
TRBJ2-4,few,TRBV29-1,TRBD1,TGCAGCGCCAGAGGGACAGGGACTGAGGGAAACATTCAGTACTTC,CSARGTGTEGNIQYF
TRBJ1-2,.,TRBV29-1,.,TGCAGCGTTGACAGTCAACAGCGGGGCTACACCTTC,CSVDSQQRGYTF
TRBJ2-1,.,TRBV4-3,TRBD2,TGCGCCAGCAGCCTGACTAGCGGGAGGGTTTACAATGAGCAGTTCTTC,CASSLTSGRVYNEQFF
TRBJ2-1,few,TRBV7-9,.,TGTGCCAGCAGCTCCCAAGGGGGAACGTTGGATGAGCAGTTCTTC,CASSSQGGTLDEQFF